The 23 T cell receptor beta chains reported below all come from one sample, sequenced in a study of T cells in Graves' hyperthyroidism and ophthalmopathy. RNA transcripts provided the source from which TCR beta CDR3 regions were amplified. With the HTBI primer set, the TCR CDR3 went through a first round of RT-PCR. A single record per CDR3 protein comes from TCRdb applying MiXCR to the multiplex PCR reads. The table includes hundreds of thousands of distinct CDR3 sequences, more than 12% detected once. Material: blood. The source is a woman aged 50 to 65 with Graves' ophthalmopathy.

This chain links TRBV12-3 or TRBV12-4 with TRBJ1-2; tentative D call: TRBD1 (6 bases). The CDR3 runs to 16 residues. V gave up 10 bases and J gave up 8 bases, with 29 bases separating them. The CDR3 DNA reads as TGTGCCAACAGCTCTCCTGGGTCGGGGGGGGCGTTAGGCTACACCTTC. It codes for CANSSPGSGGALGYTF.

This clonotype appeared many times. The chain combines TRBV3-1 with TRBJ1-2; no clear D gene. The germline V and J ends were trimmed by 1 base and 5 bases, with 14 bases remaining between them. The CDR3 has 15 amino acids. The germline CDR1 and CDR2 sequences are LGHDT and YNNKEL (reference sequence). CDR3 sequence: CASSQVPGGRYGYTF. CDR3 in DNA: TGTGCCAGCAGCCAAGTACCAGGAGGTAGATATGGCTACACCTTC. Full variable domain (missing parts from reference TRBV3-1 and TRBJ1-2): DTAVSQTPKYLVTQMGNDKSIKCEQNLGHDTMYWYKQDSKKFLKIMFSYNNKELIINETVPNRFSPKSPDKAHLNLHINSLELGDSAVYFCASSQVPGGRYGYTFGSGTRLTVV.

In DNA form, the CDR3 reads TGTGCCAGTAGTAGAGGGACAGGGGGCAATCAGCCCCAGCATTTT. Its protein is CASSRGTGGNQPQHF. The chain joins TRBV19 to TRBJ1-5; 10 nucleotides match TRBD1. CDR1 and CDR2 from the germline V gene are LNHDA and SQIVND (reference sequence). Losses at the gene ends were 4 bases for V and 2 bases for J; bases not matched to a gene: 2. The CDR3 totals 15 residues.

CDR3 sequence: CASSPTRDIYSNQPQHF. The CDR3 DNA follows: TGTGCCAGTAGTCCCACCCGGGACATTTATAGCAATCAGCCCCAGCATTTT. The chain employs TRBV19 and TRBJ1-5; a weak D match, TRBD1 (6 bases). The CDR3 loop spans 17 amino acids. The germline V and J ends were trimmed by 5 bases and 0 bases, with 17 bases remaining between them. Per the germline V gene, CDR1 is LNHDA and CDR2 is SQIVND (reference sequence).

Comments on this clonotype: The junction does not match germline at one end; this may be a read error. The rearrangement uses TRBV18 and TRBJ1-3; D is undetermined. The CDR3 is made up of 15 amino acids. The V gene's germline CDR1 is KGHSH and CDR2 LQKENI. CDR3 nucleotides: TGTGCCAGCTCACCGGGCACCCGGGCTGGAAACGCCATATATTTT. Translating it yields CASSPGTRAGNAIYF. Full variable domain (rest looked up from reference TRBV18 and TRBJ1-3): NAGVMQNPRHLVRRRGQEARLRCSPMKGHSHVYWYRQLPEEGLKFMVYLQKENIIDESGMPKERFSAEFPKEGPSILRIQQVVRGDSAAYFCASSPGTRAGNAIYFGEGSWLTVV.

The sample holds many counts of this clonotype. The chain links TRBV15 to TRBJ2-6, with D possibly matching TRBD2 (6 bases). The CDR3 is 15 amino acids. V lost 3 bases and J lost 1, with 7 bases in between. Per the germline V gene, CDR1 is LNHNV and CDR2 is YYDKDF (reference sequence). The CDR3 is CATSRGGSGANVLTF. CDR3 DNA sequence: TGTGCCACCAGCAGGGGGGGTTCTGGGGCCAACGTCCTGACTTTC. Together with reference TRBV15 and TRBJ2-6, the CDR3 gives the full variable domain: DAMVIQNPRYQVTQFGKPVTLSCSQTLNHNVMYWYQQKSSQAPKLLFHYYDKDFNNEADTPDNFQSRRPNTSFCFLDIRSPGLGDTAMYLCATSRGGSGANVLTFGAGSRLTVL.

This clonotype was found many times. The gene calls are TRBV2 and TRBJ1-4, with 9 bases aligning to TRBD1. The ends lost 6 bases at V and 8 bases at J; junction bases unmatched: 10. CDR1 SNHLY and CDR2 FYNNEI come from the germline V gene. This CDR3 contains 15 residues. The CDR3 sequence: CASREPGQGQEKLFF. CDR3 DNA: TGTGCCAGCAGGGAACCGGGACAGGGACAAGAAAAACTGTTTTTT. The whole variable domain, remainder taken from reference TRBV2 and TRBJ1-4, is EPEVTQTPSHQVTQMGQEVILRCVPISNHLYFYWYRQILGQKVEFLVSFYNNEISEKSEIFDDQFSVERPDGSNFTLKIRSTKLEDSAMYFCASREPGQGQEKLFFGSGTQLSVL.

This clonotype was detected ten times or more. This chain joins TRBV27 and TRBJ2-7, with 9 nucleotides matching TRBD1. Trimming cost V 0 bases and J 6 bases; bases outside gene matches: 9. The V gene's germline CDR1 is MNHEY and CDR2 SMNVEV (reference sequence). This CDR3 comprises 16 residues. The CDR3 is CASSLSGTGWFSEQYF. The DNA for the CDR3 is TGTGCCAGCAGTTTATCCGGGACAGGGTGGTTTTCCGAGCAGTACTTC.

This clonotype was recorded a few times. The gene calls are TRBV19 and TRBJ2-7; 11 bases line up with TRBD2. Germline V gene sequence: CDR1 LNHDA, CDR2 SQIVND (reference sequence). V shed 5 bases, J shed 1 base, and the junction held 7 bases outside the gene matches. The CDR3 covers 16 residues. The CDR3 here is CASSHFGTSGSYEQYF. The CDR3 DNA reads TGTGCCAGTAGTCACTTCGGGACTAGCGGTTCCTACGAGCAGTACTTC.

V usage is TRBV11-1 and J usage is TRBJ2-6; D tentatively reads TRBD1 or TRBD2 (6 bases each). This CDR3 comprises 15 residues. Germline loops: CDR1 SGHAT, CDR2 FQDESV (reference sequence). V lost 1 base and J lost 5, with 9 bases in between. The CDR3 spells CASSLVGGWANVLTF. CDR3 in DNA: TGTGCCAGCAGCTTAGTGGGGGGCTGGGCCAACGTCCTGACTTTC.

J is TRBJ2-2 and V is TRBV9; 8 bases align to TRBD1. In germline, CDR1 is SGDLS, CDR2 YYNGEE. The ends lost 3 bases at V and 4 bases at J; junction bases unmatched: 8. This CDR3 comprises 16 residues. CDR3 loop: CASSARGQGGTGELFF. The CDR3 nucleotides read TGTGCCAGCAGCGCCCGAGGACAGGGTGGCACCGGGGAGCTGTTTTTT.

The V gene is TRBV20-1, the J gene TRBJ2-1, with 10 bases that match TRBD2. This CDR3 is 18 amino acids long. The ends lost 3 bases at V and 9 bases at J; junction bases unmatched: 20. Germline V gives CDR1 DFQATT, CDR2 SNEGSKA (reference sequence). CDR3 nucleotides: TGCAGTGCTAGTGCTAGCGGAGCGGGAGGGCCGCGTTTGATTGAGCAGTTCTTC. The encoded protein is CSASASGAGGPRLIEQFF.

This clonotype was detected only a few times. The V and J genes are TRBV19 and TRBJ2-7, with D hard to call. Germline lookup yields CDR1 LNHDA and CDR2 SQIVND (reference sequence). Trimming pared 3 bases from V and 0 bases from J, leaving 15 bases between. The CDR3 has 16 amino acids. The CDR3 protein is CASSIKFRQDSYEQYF. The CDR3 DNA reads TGTGCCAGTAGTATTAAGTTCAGGCAGGACTCCTACGAGCAGTACTTC.

The CDR3, as DNA: TGTGCCAGTAGTATTGATTTCCGGATGAACACTGAAGCTTTCTTT. It codes for CASSIDFRMNTEAFF. The rearrangement uses TRBV19 and TRBJ1-1; D gene uncertain. Germline loops: CDR1 LNHDA, CDR2 SQIVND (reference sequence). The CDR3 length is 15 residues. V was pared by 3 bases and J by 0 bases, with 11 bases between.

This chain connects TRBV5-1 to TRBJ2-1; the match to TRBD2 covers 7 bases. The V gene end was trimmed by 0 bases and the J gene end by 8 bases; junction bases not matched to a gene: 11. There are 16 residues in the CDR3. Germline CDR1 reads SGHRS; CDR2 reads YFSETQ. In DNA form, the CDR3 reads TGCGCCAGCAGCTTGGGGGCAGGGAGGGACGGCGATGAGCAGTTCTTC. Protein sequence: CASSLGAGRDGDEQFF.

This clonotype was seen ten or more times. DNA of the CDR3: TGTGCCAGCAGCGGGGGGCGGCTATCCTACAATGAGCAGTTCTTC. Translation gives CASSGGRLSYNEQFF. V and J are TRBV11-3 and TRBJ2-1; D might be TRBD1 or TRBD2, each matching 6 bases. Trimming removed 5 bases at V and 1 base at J, with 12 bases between. CDR3 length: 15 amino acids. The germline gives CDR1 SGHNT, CDR2 YENEEA.

This clonotype was counted ten times or more. The chain employs TRBV7-9 and TRBJ1-4; 10 positions agree with TRBD1. Germline V CDR1 and CDR2: SEHNR, FQNEAQ (reference sequence). The ends lost 4 bases at V and 7 bases at J; junction bases unmatched: 0. This CDR3 is 13 amino acids long. The CDR3 bases are TGTGCCAGCAGCTGGACAGGGGGTGAAAAACTGTTTTTT. It encodes CASSWTGGEKLFF.

This clonotype was found many times. J is TRBJ1-6 and V is TRBV2; D not certain. Germline loops: CDR1 SNHLY, CDR2 FYNNEI. Trimming stripped 2 bases from V and 8 bases from J, with 1 base between. The CDR3 length is 11 residues. The CDR3, as DNA: TGTGCCAGCAGTGAATATTCACCCCTCCACTTT. Translated, it gives CASSEYSPLHF.

This chain connects TRBV5-6 to TRBJ2-1; D gene uncertain. This CDR3 is 14 amino acids long. V was clipped by 1 base and J by 3 bases, with 8 bases between them. The V gene's germline CDR1 is SGHDT and CDR2 YYEEEE. This chain's CDR3 is CASSLTRHYNEQFF. The CDR3 DNA reads TGTGCCAGCAGCTTGACGAGACACTACAATGAGCAGTTCTTC. Complete variable domain (other parts from reference TRBV5-6 and TRBJ2-1): DAGVTQSPTHLIKTRGQQVTLRCSPKSGHDTVSWYQQALGQGPQFIFQYYEEEERQRGNFPDRFSGHQFPNYSSELNVNALLLGDSALYLCASSLTRHYNEQFFGPGTRLTVL.

This clonotype was recorded many times. CDR3 sequence reads: CASSRQGESSGNTIYF. CDR3 DNA: TGTGCCAGCAGTCGACAGGGAGAAAGCTCTGGAAACACCATATATTTT. This rearrangement joins TRBV6-1 to TRBJ1-3; 7 positions match TRBD1. Germline V gene lookup returns CDR1 MNHNS and CDR2 SASEGT. The CDR3 length is 16 residues. J gave up 0 bases and V 5 bases, and 7 bases lay outside the gene matches.

This clonotype was counted only a few times. This chain joins TRBV5-6 and TRBJ2-1; D possibly uses TRBD1 or TRBD2 (5 bases each). CDR1 is SGHDT, CDR2 YYEEEE, per germline. There are 11 residues in the CDR3. The V end lost 5 bases, the J end lost 10 bases, and 10 bases lay between the germline ends. The CDR3 nucleotides are TGTGCCAGCAGGGACCGGGGCGAGCAGTTCTTC. Its translation is CASRDRGEQFF.

J is TRBJ2-5 and V is TRBV6-5, with D possibly being TRBD2 (5 bases). V gave up 0 bases and J gave up 5 bases, with 10 bases separating them. The germline CDR1 and CDR2 sequences are MNHEY and SVGAGI. The CDR3 has 14 residues. CDR3: CASSYSWERETQYF. The DNA for the CDR3 is TGTGCCAGCAGTTACTCGTGGGAGCGGGAGACCCAGTACTTC.

This clonotype was counted only a few times. V usage is TRBV29-1 and J usage is TRBJ2-1, with D perhaps given as TRBD1 or TRBD2 (5 bases each). V lost 6 bases and J 6 bases, leaving 15 bases between the germline ends. CDR3 size: 13 residues. Looked up from germline, CDR1 is SQVTM and CDR2 is ANQGSEA. The CDR3 coding sequence is TGCAGCGTGACGGGACGGCTAGTCAATGAGCAGTTCTTC. Amino acids: CSVTGRLVNEQFF.